Below are 29 T cell receptor beta chains sequenced from a single sample in a study of cytomegalovirus exposure and HLA in healthy donors. The PCR used 60 Vbeta and 13 Jbeta primers. The method was immunoSEQ multiplex PCR; TCRdb's version includes in-frame clones alone and lacks a portion of them. The table includes some 140,000 clones, about four fifths detected once. Material for sequencing was PBMCs. These receptors originate from a female donor in good health and CMV-seronegative.

Only a few counts were recorded for this clone. The chain carries TRBV6-1 and TRBJ1-5; 8 bases match TRBD1. Germline loops: CDR1 MNHNS, CDR2 SASEGT. CDR3 length equals 15 residues. Trimming cost V 1 base and J 4 bases; bases outside gene matches: 3. CDR3 bases: TGTGCCAGCAGTGAAGGGCAGGGGGCGAATCAGCCCCAGCATTTT. Translation gives CASSEGQGANQPQHF.

This chain joins TRBV6-1 and TRBJ2-1; the D gene is possibly TRBD1 (5 bases). Germline V gene lookup returns CDR1 MNHNS and CDR2 SASEGT. V was pared by 7 bases and J by 4 bases, with 11 bases between. The CDR3 consists of 13 residues. The CDR3 region is CASNIDRYNEQFF. The DNA of the CDR3 is TGTGCCAGCAACATTGACAGATACAATGAGCAGTTCTTC.

A remark on this clone: Distinct nucleotide sequences in the sample also encode this CDR3. The chain links TRBV2 to TRBJ2-5, with 13 bases that match TRBD2. CDR3 size: 15 residues. V was pared by 4 bases and J by 2 bases, with 1 base of the junction left unmatched. The germline gives CDR1 SNHLY, CDR2 FYNNEI. CDR3 residues: CASSGLAGGQETQYF. The DNA for the CDR3 is TGTGCCAGCAGTGGACTAGCGGGGGGACAAGAGACCCAGTACTTC.

CDR3 loop: CASSFSGQFSGNTIYF. CDR3 coding DNA: TGTGCCAGCAGTTTCTCGGGACAGTTCTCTGGAAACACCATATATTTT. The rearrangement uses TRBV28 and TRBJ1-3, with 7 bases fitting TRBD1. Trimming removed 3 bases from V and 0 bases from J; junction bases left unmatched: 5. The CDR3 runs 16 residues. CDR1 is MDHEN and CDR2 is SYDVKM in the germline V gene.

The sample holds a few counts of this clone. V is TRBV4-3 and J is TRBJ1-1; D remains unclear. Germline lookup yields CDR1 LGHNA and CDR2 YSLEER. The V gene lost 3 bases and the J gene lost 1 base, with 9 bases spanning the gap. The CDR3 length is 14 residues. CDR3 in amino acids: CASSQEDGNTEAFF. CDR3 sequence (DNA): TGCGCCAGCAGCCAGGAGGACGGGAACACTGAAGCTTTCTTT.

This clone appeared a few times. The J gene is TRBJ1-2, the V gene TRBV4-3; no reliable D call. V was clipped by 4 bases and J by 3 bases, with 9 bases between them. This CDR3 contains 13 residues. The germline V gene encodes CDR1 LGHNA and CDR2 YSLEER. CDR3 residues: CASSRTIYYGYTF. The CDR3 nucleotides are TGCGCCAGCAGCCGGACTATCTACTATGGCTACACCTTC.

The rearrangement links TRBV6-1 to TRBJ1-1, with 8 nucleotides matching TRBD1. V lost 2 bases to trimming and J lost 1 base; unmatched junction nucleotides: 3. The germline CDR1 and CDR2 sequences are MNHNS and SASEGT. This CDR3 is 15 amino acids long. CDR3 sequence: CASSETGGWNTEAFF. CDR3 nucleotide sequence: TGTGCCAGCAGTGAAACAGGGGGATGGAACACTGAAGCTTTCTTT.

This clone was picked up a small number of times. The chain combines TRBV2 with TRBJ2-1; a weak D match, TRBD2 (6 bases). This CDR3 comprises 14 residues. The V and J ends lost 2 bases and 7 bases respectively, with 12 bases between them. Germline V gene data show CDR1 as SNHLY and CDR2 as FYNNEI. CDR3 amino acids: CASSELGGMNEQFF. In DNA, the CDR3 is TGTGCCAGCAGTGAATTAGGAGGGATGAATGAGCAGTTCTTC.

V and J are TRBV27 and TRBJ2-1, with TRBD1 identical over 9 bases. Germline V CDR1 and CDR2: MNHEY, SMNVEV (reference sequence). J gave up 10 bases and V 7 bases, and 8 bases lay outside the gene matches. The CDR3 length is 13 residues. CDR3 bases: TGTGCCAGCACTTGGACAGGGGATGGAGAGCAGTTCTTC. Encoded protein: CASTWTGDGEQFF.

This clone occurred a few times. V gene TRBV4-1 combines with J gene TRBJ2-3, with no clear D. Germline CDR1 is MGHRA and CDR2 is YSYEKL. The CDR3 is 14 amino acids. The V end lost 3 bases, the J end lost 1 base, and 8 bases lay between the germline ends. The CDR3 spells CASSQGRRTDTQYF. In DNA, the CDR3 is TGCGCCAGCAGCCAGGGCAGACGCACAGATACGCAGTATTTT.

This clone was observed at least ten times. The chain combines TRBV7-8 with TRBJ1-2; D is ambiguous. V lost 2 bases to trimming and J lost 7 bases, with 8 bases between them. Germline V gene data show CDR1 as SGHVS and CDR2 as FQNEAQ. This CDR3 comprises 12 residues. The DNA of the CDR3 is TGTGCCAGCAGCTTATCCCAGTCTGGCTACACCTTC. It codes for CASSLSQSGYTF.

The chain recombines TRBV7-6 with TRBJ2-5, with 9 bases matching TRBD2. The germline CDR1 and CDR2 sequences are SGHVS and FNYEAQ. CDR3 length: 14 amino acids. The junction had 1 base not matched to a gene; V was cut back by 0 bases and J by 5 bases. CDR3 DNA sequence: TGTGCCAGCAGCTTAGCTGGACTAGCGGAGACCCAGTACTTC. This translates into CASSLAGLAETQYF.

The chain recombines TRBV29-1 with TRBJ2-5, with 7 bases aligning to TRBD1. This CDR3 is built from 13 residues. Trimming removed 8 bases from V and 4 bases from J; junction bases left unmatched: 10. The germline CDR1 and CDR2 sequences are SQVTM and ANQGSEA. This CDR3 reads CSTRGTAIETQYF. CDR3 coding DNA: TGCAGCACGAGGGGGACAGCAATAGAGACCCAGTACTTC.

This clone was found once. The CDR3 DNA is TGTGCCAGCAGCAGCCAGGGGCCCTACAATGAGCAGTTCTTC. Its translation: CASSSQGPYNEQFF. The chain joins TRBV7-6 to TRBJ2-1; D possibly corresponds to TRBD1 (6 bases). The germline gives CDR1 SGHVS, CDR2 FNYEAQ. V was pared by 5 bases and J by 2 bases, with 10 bases between. There are 14 residues in the CDR3.

This chain links TRBV4-1 with TRBJ1-2; weak D call: TRBD1 (6 bases). The germline V gene has CDR1 MGHRA and CDR2 YSYEKL. Trimming left V 4 bases short and J 4 bases short, with 16 bases between. This CDR3 comprises 15 residues. This CDR3 is CASSRGPGRGYGYTF. DNA of the CDR3: TGCGCCAGCAGCCGAGGCCCGGGCAGGGGCTATGGCTACACCTTC.

V usage is TRBV25-1 and J usage is TRBJ1-5, with TRBD1 as a possible D gene (5 bases). The CDR3 runs to 12 residues. Germline CDR1 and CDR2: MGHDK and SYGVNS. The V gene lost 3 bases and the J gene lost 8 bases, with 8 bases spanning the gap. CDR3 protein: CASSDPGKPQHF. CDR3 DNA: TGTGCCAGCAGTGATCCAGGGAAGCCCCAGCATTTT.

V is TRBV11-1 and J is TRBJ1-3, with D possibly matching TRBD1 (6 bases). Trimming took off 5 bases at V and 4 bases at J, with 9 bases between the two ends. This CDR3 region has 13 residues. CDR1 and CDR2 (germline): SGHAT, FQDESV (reference sequence). CDR3 sequence: CASSPGAGNTIYF. DNA of the CDR3: TGTGCCAGCAGCCCAGGGGCCGGAAACACCATATATTTT.

This clone was observed a handful of times. The gene calls are TRBV4-1 and TRBJ2-7; weak D call: TRBD2 (6 bases). CDR1 and CDR2 (germline): MGHRA, YSYEKL. V was pared by 4 bases and J by 0 bases, with 16 bases between. CDR3 length: 16 amino acids. The DNA for the CDR3 is TGCGCCAGCAGCCCGATTCTCCTAGCGCGCTCCTACGAGCAGTACTTC. Translation gives CASSPILLARSYEQYF.

The DNA for the CDR3 is TGTGCCAGCGGCGGGGACTCCTACGAGCAGTACTTC. Protein sequence: CASGGDSYEQYF. The J gene is TRBJ2-7, the V gene TRBV6-1; tentative D call: TRBD2 (6 bases). This CDR3 region has 12 residues. V lost 8 bases, J lost 0 bases, and 8 bases lay in between. Germline assignment: CDR1 MNHNS and CDR2 SASEGT.

The chain recombines TRBV7-2 with TRBJ1-5, with 7 bases identical to TRBD1. CDR3 length equals 18 residues. Germline loops: CDR1 SGHTA, CDR2 FQGNSA. J was trimmed by 0 bases and V by 1 base; bases with no gene match: 9. Here the CDR3 reads CASSLVGGGANSNQPQHF. CDR3 in DNA: TGTGCCAGCAGCTTAGTAGGAGGGGGCGCAAATAGCAATCAGCCCCAGCATTTT.

V usage is TRBV6-5 and J usage is TRBJ2-2, with TRBD1 as a possible D gene (6 bases). Germline V lookup: CDR1 MNHEY, CDR2 SVGAGI. The CDR3 is made up of 16 amino acids. Trimming pared 2 bases from V and 2 bases from J, leaving 12 bases between. The CDR3 region is CASSYPEGVNTGELFF. The CDR3 nucleotides read TGTGCCAGCAGTTACCCCGAGGGGGTAAACACCGGGGAGCTGTTTTTT.

The chain combines TRBV27 with TRBJ2-3; no clear D. Germline assignment: CDR1 MNHEY and CDR2 SMNVEV (reference sequence). This CDR3 spans 15 amino acids. V was pared by 2 bases and J by 0 bases, with 9 bases between. The CDR3 spells CASSLGLVSTDTQYF. CDR3 sequence (DNA): TGTGCCAGCAGTTTAGGTCTAGTAAGCACAGATACGCAGTATTTT.

The CDR3 protein is CASSQGRRTEAFF. For the CDR3, the DNA is TGTGCCAGCAGCCAAGGGAGAAGGACTGAAGCTTTCTTT. The rearrangement joins TRBV11-3 to TRBJ1-1; D gene uncertain. The CDR3 loop spans 13 amino acids. V was clipped by 5 bases and J by 5 bases, with 12 bases between them. Germline CDR1 and CDR2: SGHNT and YENEEA.

The chain employs TRBV7-9 and TRBJ2-7, with D possibly being TRBD1 (6 bases). CDR3 length equals 13 residues. The V and J ends lost 7 bases and 2 bases respectively, with 12 bases between them. Germline CDR1 and CDR2: SEHNR and FQNEAQ (reference sequence). The CDR3 nucleotides read TGTGCCAGCAAGGGGACAAGGACCTACGAGCAGTACTTC. Residues: CASKGTRTYEQYF.

The chain employs TRBV28 and TRBJ1-6; no definite D call. Per the germline V gene, CDR1 is MDHEN and CDR2 is SYDVKM. The CDR3 runs 12 residues. Trimming removed 11 bases from V and 9 bases from J, with 14 bases in between. The chain's CDR3 is CAAALASSPLHF. CDR3 DNA sequence: TGTGCCGCGGCCCTGGCATCTTCACCCCTCCACTTT.

The rearrangement links TRBV19 to TRBJ1-2; possible D gene TRBD1, 5 bases. In germline, CDR1 is LNHDA, CDR2 SQIVND (reference sequence). The CDR3 totals 14 residues. V was clipped by 5 bases and J by 1 base, with 11 bases between them. CDR3 bases: TGTGCCAGTAGTGCCCTCGACAGTAACTATGGCTACACCTTC. It translates to CASSALDSNYGYTF. The full variable domain, rest sourced from reference TRBV19 and TRBJ1-2, is DGGITQSPKYLFRKEGQNVTLSCEQNLNHDAMYWYRQDPGQGLRLIYYSQIVNDFQKGDIAEGYSVSREKKESFPLTVTSAQKNPTAFYLCASSALDSNYGYTFGSGTRLTVV.

The V gene is TRBV18, the J gene TRBJ2-2, with 8 bases aligning to TRBD1. CDR3 size: 14 residues. V shed 2 bases, J shed 9 bases, and the junction held 5 bases outside the gene matches. Germline values: CDR1 KGHSH, CDR2 LQKENI. CDR3 sequence: CASSPSGGRRELFF. In DNA, the CDR3 is TGTGCCAGCTCACCATCAGGGGGCAGGCGGGAGCTGTTTTTT.

This sequence joins TRBV18 and TRBJ1-5; 8 nucleotides align to TRBD1. The CDR3 has 15 residues. Germline values: CDR1 KGHSH, CDR2 LQKENI. V trimming: 5 bases; J trimming: 4 bases; junction bases outside the gene matches: 7. CDR3 region: CASSEDRGKNQPQHF. CDR3 sequence (DNA): TGTGCCAGCTCAGAAGACAGGGGAAAGAATCAGCCCCAGCATTTT.

The chain has TRBV2 and TRBJ2-5; D uncertain. Trimming cost V 2 bases and J 9 bases, with 7 bases left between them. Germline-derived CDR1 and CDR2 are SNHLY and FYNNEI. The CDR3 runs 11 residues. CDR3 amino acids: CASSEIRAQYF. Written as DNA, the CDR3 is TGTGCCAGCAGTGAAATCCGGGCCCAGTACTTC.